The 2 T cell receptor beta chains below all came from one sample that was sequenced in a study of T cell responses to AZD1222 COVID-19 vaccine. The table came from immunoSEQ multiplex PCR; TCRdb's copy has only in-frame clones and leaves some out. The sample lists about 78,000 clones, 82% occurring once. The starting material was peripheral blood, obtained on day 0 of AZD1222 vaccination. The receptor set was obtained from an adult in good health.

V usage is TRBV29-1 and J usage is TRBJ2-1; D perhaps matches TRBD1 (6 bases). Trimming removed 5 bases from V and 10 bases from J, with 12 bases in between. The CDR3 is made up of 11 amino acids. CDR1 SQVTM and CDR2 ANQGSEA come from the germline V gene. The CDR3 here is CSVSPGTEQFF. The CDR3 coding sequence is TGCAGCGTTAGCCCCGGGACAGAGCAGTTCTTC.

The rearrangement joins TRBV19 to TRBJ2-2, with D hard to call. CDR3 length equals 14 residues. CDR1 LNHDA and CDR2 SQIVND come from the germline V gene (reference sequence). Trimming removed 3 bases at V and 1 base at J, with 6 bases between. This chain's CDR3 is CASSIGGNTGELFF. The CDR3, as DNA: TGTGCCAGTAGTATTGGCGGGAACACCGGGGAGCTGTTTTTT.